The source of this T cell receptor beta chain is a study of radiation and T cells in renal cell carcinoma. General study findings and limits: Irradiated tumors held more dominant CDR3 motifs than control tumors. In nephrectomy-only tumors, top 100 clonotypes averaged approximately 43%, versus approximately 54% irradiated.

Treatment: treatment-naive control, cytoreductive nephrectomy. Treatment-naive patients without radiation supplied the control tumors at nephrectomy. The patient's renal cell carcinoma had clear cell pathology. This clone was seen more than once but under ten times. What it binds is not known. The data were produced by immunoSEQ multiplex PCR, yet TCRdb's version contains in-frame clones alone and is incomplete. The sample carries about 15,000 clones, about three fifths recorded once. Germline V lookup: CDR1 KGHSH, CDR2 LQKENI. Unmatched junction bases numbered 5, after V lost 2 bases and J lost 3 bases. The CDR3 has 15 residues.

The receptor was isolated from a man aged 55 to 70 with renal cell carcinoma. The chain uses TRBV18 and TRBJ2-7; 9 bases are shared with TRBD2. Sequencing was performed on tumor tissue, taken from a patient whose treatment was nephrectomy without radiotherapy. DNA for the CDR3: TGTGCCAGCTCACCAGGGCTAGCGGGGAACTACGAGCAGTACTTC. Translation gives CASSPGLAGNYEQYF.